This T cell receptor (beta chain) was profiled in a study of cytomegalovirus exposure and HLA in healthy donors. V dropped 2 bases and J dropped 0; count of bases not matched to a gene: 9. The CDR3 has 18 residues. Germline-derived CDR1 and CDR2 are LGHNA and YSLEER. With respect to this clone: The antigen remains undetermined.

General observations from the study: Within an earlier analysis, most TCR beta V segments proved productive either about 90% or about 30% of the time. The authors excluded some V segments, including TRBV6-2 and TRBV6-3, as indistinguishable.

The PCR contained 60 Vbeta and 13 Jbeta primers. TCRdb's table, derived via immunoSEQ multiplex PCR, lists solely in-frame clones and lacks some. The table has 150,000 to 200,000 clones, roughly 83% seen once; the top ten hold about 1.6%. Participants comprised healthy donors of bone marrow. The chain joins TRBV4-3 to TRBJ2-3; TRBD1 matches 9 bases. The receptor was derived from a woman between 45 and 60 years old in good health and CMV-seronegative. Sequences were obtained from PBMCs. CDR3 in amino acids: CASSQNRQGGSSTDTQYF. The CDR3 DNA reads TGCGCCAGCAGCCAAAACCGACAGGGGGGATCTAGCACAGATACGCAGTATTTT.